This TCR beta chain appears in the sequencing data of a study of blood T cell repertoires in COVID-19. As for the study in general: The samples span acute and convalescent COVID-19 from the United States, Italy and Spain.

The authors' processing: For nucleated cells, counts were estimated from reference gene primer amplification. The protocol was immunoSEQ multiplex PCR, while the TCRdb copy is restricted to in-frame clones and leaves out a portion. That table is the source of V, J and clone size, and D and trimming were worked out from the DNA. The sample records 110,000 or so clones, approximately 81% being singletons. The sample taken for sequencing was peripheral blood. The clonotype was recovered from a man in his 60s with acute or convalescent COVID-19.

The CDR3 loop is CASRRASGISPLHF. The CDR3 DNA sequence: TGTGCCAGCAGACGGGCGTCGGGGATTTCACCCCTCCACTTT. This chain uses TRBV2 with TRBJ1-6, with unresolved D. Germline lookup yields CDR1 SNHLY and CDR2 FYNNEI. With 6 bases removed from V and 9 bases from J, the gap between germline ends came to 15 bases. This CDR3 has 14 residues.